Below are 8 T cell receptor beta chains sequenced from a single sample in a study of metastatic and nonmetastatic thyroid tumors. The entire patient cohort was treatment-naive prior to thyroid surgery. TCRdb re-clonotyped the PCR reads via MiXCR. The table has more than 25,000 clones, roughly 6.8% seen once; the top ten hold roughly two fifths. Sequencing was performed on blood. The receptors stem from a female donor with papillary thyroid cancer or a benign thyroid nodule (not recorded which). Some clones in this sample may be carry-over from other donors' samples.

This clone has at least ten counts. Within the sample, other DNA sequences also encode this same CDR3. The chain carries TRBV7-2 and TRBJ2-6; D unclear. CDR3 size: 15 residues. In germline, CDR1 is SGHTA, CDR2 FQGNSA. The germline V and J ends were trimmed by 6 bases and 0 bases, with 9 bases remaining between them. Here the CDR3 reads CASSLGLSGANVLTF. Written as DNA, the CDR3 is TGTGCCAGCAGTCTAGGGCTCTCTGGGGCCAACGTCCTGACTTTC. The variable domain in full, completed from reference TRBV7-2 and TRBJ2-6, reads GAGVSQSPSNKVTEKGKDVELRCDPISGHTALYWYRQSLGQGLEFLIYFQGNSAPDKSGLPSDRFSAERTGGSVSTLTIQRTQQEDSAVYLCASSLGLSGANVLTFGAGSRLTVL.

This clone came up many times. CDR3 coding DNA: TGTGCCAGCAGCTTAGGAGCGGGTTTGGCTGGGGCCAACGTCCTGACTTTC. This translates into CASSLGAGLAGANVLTF. This chain joins TRBV11-1 and TRBJ2-6, with a tentative D call TRBD2 (6 bases). Trimming took 1 base from V and 2 from J, leaving 12 bases between them. The CDR3 extends over 17 amino acids. CDR1 and CDR2 from the germline V gene are SGHAT and FQDESV (reference sequence). The entire variable domain, with the rest obtained from reference TRBV11-1 and TRBJ2-6, is as follows: EAEVAQSPRYKITEKSQAVAFWCDPISGHATLYWYRQILGQGPELLVQFQDESVVDDSQLPKDRFSAERLKGVDSTLKIQPAELGDSAMYLCASSLGAGLAGANVLTFGAGSRLTVL.

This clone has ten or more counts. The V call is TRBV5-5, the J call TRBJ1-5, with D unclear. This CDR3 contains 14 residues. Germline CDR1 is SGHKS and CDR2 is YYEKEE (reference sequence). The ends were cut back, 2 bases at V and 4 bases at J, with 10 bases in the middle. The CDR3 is CASSFQKGNQPQHF. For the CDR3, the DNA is TGTGCCAGCAGCTTCCAGAAGGGAAATCAGCCCCAGCATTTT.

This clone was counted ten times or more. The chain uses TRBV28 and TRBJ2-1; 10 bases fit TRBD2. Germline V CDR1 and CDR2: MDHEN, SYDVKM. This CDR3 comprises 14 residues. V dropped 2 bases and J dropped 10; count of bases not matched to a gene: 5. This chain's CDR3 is CASSLGLAGVEQFF. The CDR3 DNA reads TGTGCCAGCAGTTTAGGGCTAGCGGGAGTCGAGCAGTTCTTC. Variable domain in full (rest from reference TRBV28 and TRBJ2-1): DVKVTQSSRYLVKRTGEKVFLECVQDMDHENMFWYRQDPGLGLRLIYFSYDVKMKEKGDIPEGYSVSREKKERFSLILESASTNQTSMYLCASSLGLAGVEQFFGPGTRLTVL.

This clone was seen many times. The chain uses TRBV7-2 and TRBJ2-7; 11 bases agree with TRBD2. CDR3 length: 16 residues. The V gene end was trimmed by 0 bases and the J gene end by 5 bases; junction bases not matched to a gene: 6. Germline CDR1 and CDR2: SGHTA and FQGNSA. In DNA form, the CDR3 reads TGTGCCAGCAGCTTAGCTCCTAGCGGGGGGTCCCACGAGCAGTACTTC. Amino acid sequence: CASSLAPSGGSHEQYF.

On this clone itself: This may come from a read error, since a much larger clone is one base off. This chain's CDR3 is CASSYSTGVYKSEREELFF. DNA for the CDR3: TGTGCCAGCAGTTACTCGACAGGGGTTTATAAATCGGAAAGGGAAGAACTGTTTTTT. The gene calls are TRBV6-5 and TRBJ1-4; 8 bases line up with TRBD1. The CDR3 length is 19 residues. Germline values: CDR1 MNHEY, CDR2 SVGAGI. With V trimmed by 0 bases and J by 12 bases, 21 bases remained unmatched.

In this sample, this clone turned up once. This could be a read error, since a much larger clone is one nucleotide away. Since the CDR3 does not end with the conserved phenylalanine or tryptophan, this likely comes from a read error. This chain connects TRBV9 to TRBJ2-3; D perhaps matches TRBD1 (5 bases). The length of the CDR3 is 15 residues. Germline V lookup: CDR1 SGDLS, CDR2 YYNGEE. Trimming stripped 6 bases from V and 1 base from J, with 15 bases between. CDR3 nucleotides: TGTGCCAGCAACCCGTTGACAGAGGGCACAGATACGCAGTATTTG. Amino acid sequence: CASNPLTEGTDTQYL.

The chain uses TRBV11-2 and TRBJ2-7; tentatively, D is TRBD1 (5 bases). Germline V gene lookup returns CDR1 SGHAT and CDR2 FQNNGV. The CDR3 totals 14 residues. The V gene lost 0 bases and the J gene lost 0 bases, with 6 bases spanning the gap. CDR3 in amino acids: CASSLDRGSYEQYF. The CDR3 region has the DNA TGTGCCAGCAGCTTAGATAGGGGCTCCTACGAGCAGTACTTC.